This TCR beta chain was recovered during a study of T cell responses to AZD1222 COVID-19 vaccine. Looked up from germline, CDR1 is SGDLS and CDR2 is YYNGEE. J lost 4 bases, V lost 4 bases, and 5 bases had no gene match. The CDR3 spans 14 residues. Clones were read by immunoSEQ multiplex PCR, and TCRdb kept only the in-frame ones, dropping some. The table shows approximately 170,000 clones, with more than 80% occurring only once. V usage is TRBV9 and J usage is TRBJ2-7, with 10 positions matching TRBD1. The sequences come from peripheral blood, collected on day 0 of AZD1222 vaccination. The receptor's source is an adult in good health. In nucleotides, the CDR3 is TGTGCCAGCAGCCTTAGACAGGGGGCATACGAGCAGTACTTC. Encoded protein: CASSLRQGAYEQYF.